These T cell receptor beta chains were read from a single sample in a study of T-cell memory formation after mild COVID-19. TCRdb re-derived calls from the 5' RACE reads in MiXCR, one entry per CDR3 protein. The sample consists of 550,000 to 700,000 distinct CDR3 sequences, 15% to 20% of them appearing once. The specimen was PBMCs or a T cell subset sorted from them (not recorded which). The source of these receptors is an adult woman who had mild COVID-19 (a few samples of this study predate the infection). Cell type and time point are not known. Each CDR3 is given with its conserved first and last residue. Each record gives: V gene, J gene, D gene, clone size, CDR3 protein, CDR3 DNA. The D gene is left open where the match is weak. Expanded clones are given a class, and other clones once, few, many or no size at all.

V: TRBV3-1
J: TRBJ2-2
D: NA
size: few
CDR3: CASSQELNLGIGELFF
DNA: TGTGCCAGCAGCCAAGAACTTAACTTAGGGATCGGGGAGCTGTTTTTT

V: TRBV6-5
J: TRBJ2-1
D: TRBD2
size: few
CDR3: CASSYSPPGGVDEQFF
DNA: TGTGCCAGCAGTTACAGTCCCCCGGGGGGGGTCGATGAGCAGTTCTTC

V: TRBV4-1
J: TRBJ2-3
D: NA
size: NA
CDR3: CASSQEGWGTPVTDTQYF
DNA: TGCGCCAGCAGCCAAGAGGGTTGGGGGACACCCGTCACAGATACGCAGTATTTT

V: TRBV20-1
J: TRBJ1-2
D: NA
size: few
CDR3: CSARTVNYGYTF
DNA: TGCAGTGCTAGAACCGTTAACTATGGCTACACCTTC

V: TRBV6-2/TRBV6-3
J: TRBJ1-1
D: TRBD1
size: few
CDR3: CASRQGGLFEAFF
DNA: TGTGCCAGCAGACAGGGGGGACTATTTGAAGCTTTCTTT

V: TRBV24-1
J: TRBJ2-2
D: NA
size: few
CDR3: CATSDYSPYGGELFF
DNA: TGTGCCACCAGTGATTACTCCCCATATGGCGGGGAGCTGTTTTTT

V: TRBV5-5
J: TRBJ1-4
D: NA
size: few
CDR3: CASSPYRDGEKLFF
DNA: TGTGCCAGCAGCCCCTACAGGGACGGGGAAAAACTGTTTTTT

V: TRBV6-2/TRBV6-3
J: TRBJ2-5
D: TRBD2
size: many
CDR3: CASSYARKSGTSGQETQYF
DNA: TGTGCCAGCAGTTACGCCAGAAAATCCGGGACTAGCGGGCAAGAGACCCAGTACTTC

V: TRBV18
J: TRBJ1-1
D: NA
size: few
CDR3: CASSPLLATANTEAFF
DNA: TGTGCCAGCTCACCACTTCTAGCGACAGCTAACACTGAAGCTTTCTTT

V: TRBV5-4
J: TRBJ2-5
D: TRBD2
size: once
CDR3: CASSWTSGGGHQETKYF
DNA: TGTGCCAGCAGCTGGACTAGCGGGGGGGGTCACCAAGAGACCAAGTACTTC

V: TRBV25-1
J: TRBJ1-2
D: TRBD1
size: many
CDR3: CASSDDSQGARGYTF
DNA: TGTGCCAGCAGTGACGACTCTCAGGGGGCGCGGGGCTACACCTTC

V: TRBV20-1
J: TRBJ1-2
D: TRBD1
size: NA
CDR3: CSARGGQGQNFEGYTF
DNA: TGCAGTGCTAGAGGGGGACAGGGCCAAAATTTCGAGGGCTACACCTTC

V: TRBV7-2
J: TRBJ2-3
D: TRBD2
size: few
CDR3: CASSLGWASGRRDTQYF
DNA: TGTGCCAGCAGCTTAGGATGGGCTAGCGGGAGGCGCGATACGCAGTATTTT

V: TRBV6-6
J: TRBJ2-7
D: NA
size: few
CDR3: CASRRDPHYEQYF
DNA: TGTGCCAGCAGAAGGGACCCCCACTACGAGCAGTACTTC

V: TRBV5-1
J: TRBJ1-2
D: NA
size: NA
CDR3: CASSLEQGHGYTF
DNA: TGCGCCAGCAGCTTGGAACAGGGACATGGCTACACCTTC

V: TRBV12-3/TRBV12-4
J: TRBJ1-5
D: TRBD1
size: NA
CDR3: CASRRTGGGNQPQHF
DNA: TGTGCCAGCAGACGGACAGGGGGTGGCAATCAGCCCCAGCATTTT

V: TRBV3-1
J: TRBJ2-7
D: NA
size: few
CDR3: CASSQVIVPYEQYF
DNA: TGTGCCAGCAGCCAGGTCATAGTTCCCTACGAGCAGTACTTC

V: TRBV20-1
J: TRBJ2-1
D: NA
size: NA
CDR3: CSVDHRWEQFF
DNA: TGCAGTGTAGATCACCGTTGGGAGCAGTTCTTC

V: TRBV7-2
J: TRBJ2-2
D: NA
size: NA
CDR3: CASSAIVYTGELFF
DNA: TGTGCCAGCAGCGCAATAGTCTACACCGGGGAGCTGTTTTTT

V: TRBV5-4
J: TRBJ2-5
D: NA
size: NA
CDR3: CASSRDRHSQETQYF
DNA: TGTGCCAGCAGCCGGGACCGCCATTCACAAGAGACCCAGTACTTC

V: TRBV6-5
J: TRBJ2-7
D: TRBD1
size: many
CDR3: CASSYRATGTGAYEQYF
DNA: TGTGCCAGCAGTTACCGCGCGACCGGGACAGGCGCCTACGAGCAGTACTTC

V: TRBV14
J: TRBJ1-4
D: NA
size: NA
CDR3: CASSQAGLDEKLFF
DNA: TGTGCCAGCAGCCAAGCAGGGTTGGATGAAAAACTGTTTTTT